Listed here are 5 T cell receptor beta chains from one sample, sequenced in a study of cytomegalovirus exposure and HLA in healthy donors. Profiled with immunoSEQ multiplex PCR; TCRdb holds only in-frame clones, not every one. The sample consists of roughly 270,000 clones, around 89% of them appearing once. The sample consisted of PBMCs. The receptors derive from a woman under 30 in good health and CMV-seronegative.

The genes are TRBV6-1 and TRBJ2-2, with D possibly TRBD2 on 5 matching bases. This CDR3 region has 16 residues. Germline CDR1 is MNHNS and CDR2 is SASEGT. Trimming stripped 2 bases from V and 6 bases from J, with 16 bases between. CDR3 loop: CASSELALTNPGELFF. For the CDR3, the DNA is TGTGCCAGCAGTGAACTAGCTCTAACGAATCCCGGGGAGCTGTTTTTT.

The chain recombines TRBV28 with TRBJ1-2, with D possibly TRBD1 on 5 matching bases. Trimming removed 2 bases from V and 7 bases from J, with 11 bases in between. The CDR3 extends over 13 amino acids. The germline V gene encodes CDR1 MDHEN and CDR2 SYDVKM. The CDR3 DNA is TGTGCCAGCAGTTTAGTCAGGGTGGGTGGCTACACCTTC. This codes for CASSLVRVGGYTF.

V and J are TRBV10-3 and TRBJ2-2; D is possibly TRBD2 (6 bases). CDR1 ENHRY and CDR2 SYGVKD come from the germline V gene. This CDR3 has 15 residues. V was shortened by 3 bases and J by 7 bases, with 15 bases between the two germline ends. The CDR3 DNA sequence: TGTGCCATCAGTGACCGGAGGGAGCAGGGCGGGGAGCTGTTTTTT. Protein sequence: CAISDRREQGGELFF.

The chain carries TRBV30 and TRBJ1-5, with D uncertain. V was clipped by 2 bases and J by 1 base, with 9 bases between them. The V gene's germline CDR1 is GTSNPN and CDR2 SVGIG (reference sequence). The CDR3 sequence is 14 residues long. CDR3 region: CAWSMAGSNQPQHF. The CDR3, as DNA: TGTGCCTGGAGTATGGCGGGGAGCAATCAGCCCCAGCATTTT.

V usage is TRBV27 and J usage is TRBJ1-4; no reliable D call. Germline CDR1 MNHEY, CDR2 SMNVEV (reference sequence). The CDR3 sequence is 16 residues long. Trimming removed 1 base at V and 0 bases at J, with 9 bases between. CDR3 DNA: TGTGCCAGCAGTTTATACAGTTTCCCAACTAATGAAAAACTGTTTTTT. This codes for CASSLYSFPTNEKLFF.